This T cell receptor (beta chain) was sequenced for a study of technical replicates of blood from a few donors. The V gene end was trimmed by 7 bases and the J gene end by 3 bases; junction bases not matched to a gene: 9. CDR3 length: 13 amino acids. Looked up from germline, CDR1 is SQVTM and CDR2 is ANQGSEA. Only in-frame clones appear in the TCRdb table, and some are missing; sequencing was by immunoSEQ multiplex PCR. The repertoire consists of around 80,000 clones, with less than 99% occurring once and the leading ten covering approximately 0.2%. The sequence came from a human donor in good health. Sequencing used T cells isolated from PBMCs. The chain has TRBV29-1 and TRBJ2-7; 7 nucleotides agree with TRBD1. CDR3 in DNA: TGCAGCGCCGAGACAGGGTTTAACTACGAGCAGTACTTC. The encoded protein is CSAETGFNYEQYF.